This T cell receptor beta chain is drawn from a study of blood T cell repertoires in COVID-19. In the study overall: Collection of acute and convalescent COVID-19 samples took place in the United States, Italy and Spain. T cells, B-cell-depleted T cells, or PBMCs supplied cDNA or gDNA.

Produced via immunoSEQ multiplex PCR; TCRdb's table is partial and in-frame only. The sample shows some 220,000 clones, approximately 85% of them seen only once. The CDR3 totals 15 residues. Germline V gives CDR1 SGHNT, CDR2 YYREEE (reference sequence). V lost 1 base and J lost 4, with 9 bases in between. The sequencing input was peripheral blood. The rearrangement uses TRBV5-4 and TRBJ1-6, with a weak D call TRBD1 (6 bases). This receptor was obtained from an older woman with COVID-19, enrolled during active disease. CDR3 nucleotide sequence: TGTGCCAGCAGCTTGCCTCAGGGGTATAATTCACCCCTCCACTTT. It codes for CASSLPQGYNSPLHF.